The 16 T cell receptor delta chains reported below all come from one sample, sequenced in a study of γδ T cells in repeated Plasmodium falciparum infection. Vgamma9/Vdelta2+ and Vdelta2-negative gammadelta T cells were flow-sorted from PBMC for bulk sequencing. TCRdb redid the clone calls on the multiplex PCR reads with CATT. The data show roughly 90,000 delta-chain clones, over 1.1% seen once. The source material was gamma-delta T cells from blood. These receptors were collected from a pool of human donors (malaria-infected and uninfected, not separated).

Details on this clone: Just one base apart from a much larger clone, this may be a read error. Different DNA sequences within this sample yield the same CDR3. V usage is TRDV1 and J usage is TRDJ1; maybe TRDD2 (7 bases). Germline V gene data show CDR1 as TSWWSYY and CDR2 as QGS. The CDR3 length is 18 residues. The CDR3 sequence is CALGERGFLHWYTDKLIF. CDR3 sequence (DNA): TGTGCCCTTGGGGAACGGGGATTCCTACACTGGTACACCGATAAACTCATCTTT.

This clone appeared a few times. The protein TCRdb gives is from a much larger clone and does not agree with this DNA's translation at residue 3, likely a read error; the protein shown here comes from the DNA. The chain couples TRDV1 to TRDJ1; TRDD3 matches 12 bases. TCRdb carries no J gene annotation; the J gene was assigned here by matching the DNA with germline. Germline V gene sequence: CDR1 TSWWSYY, CDR2 QGS. This CDR3 is 23 amino acids long. CDR3 sequence: CAPGEQCKEMIPTGGYSTDKLIF. For the CDR3, the DNA is TGTGCTCCTGGGGAACAATGCAAGGAGATGATCCCTACTGGGGGATACAGTACCGATAAACTCATCTTT.

Ten or more counts support this clone. The protein held in TCRdb is that of a much larger clone and does not match this DNA's translation at residue 3, likely because of a read error; the protein shown is translated from the DNA. The chain has TRDV1 and TRDJ1, with D perhaps matching TRDD2 or TRDD3 (5 bases each). From germline, CDR1 is TSWWSYY and CDR2 QGS. The CDR3 is 13 residues long. CDR3 amino acids: CAPGSPFSDKLIF. The CDR3 DNA sequence: TGTGCTCCTGGGTCCCCCTTCTCCGATAAACTCATCTTT.

This clone showed up just a few times. One base separates it from a far larger clone, so it is likely a read error. At the DNA level, this CDR3 is encoded by other sequences in the same sample as well. This chain connects TRDV2 to TRDJ1, with D possibly matching TRDD3 (6 bases). The J gene, absent from TCRdb, was called here by matching the DNA to germline. V was pared by 1 base and J by 8 bases, with 19 bases between. The CDR3 length is 15 residues. The germline gives CDR1 GEAIGNYY, CDR2 EKD. CDR3 sequence reads: CACDTVGGGSLKLIF. CDR3 nucleotides: TGTGCCTGTGACACTGTAGGTGGGGGCTCACTCAAACTCATCTTT.

About this clone itself: TCRdb has a much larger clone's protein, which differs at residue 11 from the translation of this DNA, likely because of a read error; what is shown is the protein translated from the DNA. This specimen includes other DNA sequences encoding the same CDR3. The chain uses TRDV1 and TRDJ1; possible D gene TRDD2, 7 bases. As TCRdb names no J gene, one was assigned here on the basis of a DNA match to germline. With 4 bases removed from V and 2 bases from J, the gap between germline ends came to 29 bases. Germline V gene data show CDR1 as TSWWSYY and CDR2 as QGS. The CDR3 length is 20 residues. DNA for the CDR3: TGTGCTCTTGGGGGGTCCTTTTTCCTACTCATTGGGATAGTAACCGATAAACTCATCTTT. Its protein product is CALGGSFFLLIGIVTDKLIF.

This clone turned up a few times. Only one base separates this from a far larger clonotype, so it likely reflects a read error. In the same sample, other DNA sequences code for this CDR3. The chain joins TRDV1 to TRDJ1; 9 nucleotides match TRDD2. CDR1 TSWWSYY and CDR2 QGS come from the germline V gene. The CDR3 length is 19 residues. The CDR3 region has the DNA TGCGCTCTTGGGGACCCTCCTTCCTACTGGGGATCGTACACCGATAAACTCATCTTT. Encoded protein: CALGDPPSYWGSYTDKLIF.

This clone showed up many times. The J gene is TRDJ1, the V gene TRDV1; 11 nucleotides line up with TRDD3. Germline V CDR1 and CDR2: TSWWSYY, QGS. The ends lost 6 bases at V and 3 bases at J; junction bases unmatched: 18. The CDR3 totals 19 residues. This CDR3 is CALGNGGLDGGYAADKLIF. The CDR3 coding sequence is TGTGCTCTTGGCAACGGGGGATTGGATGGGGGATACGCGGCCGATAAACTCATCTTT.

This clone was seen only a few times. This DNA's translation and the protein TCRdb lists, from a much larger clone, do not match at residue 7, likely due to a read error; the protein shown is translated from the DNA. This rearrangement joins TRDV2 to TRDJ3; 9 positions agree with TRDD3. The V and J ends lost 0 bases and 0 bases, in that order; junction bases with no gene match: 8. The length of the CDR3 is 20 residues. Germline-derived CDR1 and CDR2 are GEAIGNYY and EKD. Here the CDR3 reads CACDTEEGDTSSWDTRQMFF. Written as DNA, the CDR3 is TGTGCCTGTGACACCGAAGAGGGGGATACCAGCTCCTGGGACACCCGACAGATGTTTTTC.

This clone was detected only a few times. This DNA's translation and the protein TCRdb lists, from a much larger clone, do not match at residue 17, likely due to a read error; the protein shown is translated from the DNA. The V gene is TRDV2, the J gene TRDJ1; 8 nucleotides agree with TRDD3. The CDR3 is made up of 19 amino acids. Germline V lookup: CDR1 GEAIGNYY, CDR2 EKD. CDR3 coding DNA: TGTGCCTGTGACACCGACCGAGTACTGGGGGCCTCGGGAGGAGGTAAACCCATCTTT. This encodes CACDTDRVLGASGGGKPIF.

Comments on this clone: TCRdb attributes to this sequence the protein of a much larger clone, which differs from the DNA translation at residue 14; a read error is likely, and the protein displayed is translated from the DNA. The gene calls are TRDV2 and TRDJ1; 12 positions match TRDD3. The J gene, not given by TCRdb, was assigned here from a germline match of the nucleotide sequence. The CDR3 has 19 residues. Per the germline V gene, CDR1 is GEAIGNYY and CDR2 is EKD. With 1 base clipped from V and 4 bases from J, the junction kept 15 bases outside the gene matches. For the CDR3, the DNA is TGTGCCTGTGACACGAGACTGGGGGATACACTTCGAGACATCGATAAACTCATCTTT. Translation gives CACDTRLGDTLRDIDKLIF.

This clone was counted a few times. The TCRdb protein comes from a much larger clone and disagrees with this DNA's translation at residue 18, likely due to a read error; the protein given here is derived from the DNA. The chain combines TRDV1 with TRDJ1; 13 bases map to TRDD3. CDR3 length equals 29 residues. The J segment lost 2 bases and the V segment lost 5 bases, leaving 44 bases of the junction unmatched. Germline assignment: CDR1 TSWWSYY and CDR2 QGS. The CDR3 reads CALGRGHFLLRYWGIRTYDFGLSTDKLIF. The CDR3 DNA reads as TGTGCTCTTGGGAGGGGACATTTCCTACTCCGGTACTGGGGGATACGGACTTACGACTTCGGTTTATCGACCGATAAACTCATCTTT.

This clone was detected many times. The TCRdb protein, from a much larger clone, departs from this DNA's translation at residue 9, likely by read error; the protein shown derives from the DNA. The J gene is TRDJ1, the V gene TRDV1, with 9 bases fitting TRDD3. The CDR3 covers 17 residues. The J segment lost 8 bases and the V segment lost 2 bases, leaving 15 bases of the junction unmatched. The germline V gene has CDR1 TSWWSYY and CDR2 QGS. CDR3 residues: CALGEIPSLTGGAKLIF. The CDR3 nucleotides are TGTGCTCTTGGGGAAATCCCTTCCCTTACTGGGGGAGCCAAACTCATCTTT.

This clone has at least ten counts. This chain joins TRDV1 and TRDJ1, with TRDD3 matching over 11 bases. CDR1 is TSWWSYY and CDR2 is QGS in the germline V gene. Unmatched junction bases numbered 11, after V lost 6 bases and J lost 2 bases. The CDR3 contains 17 residues. CDR3 nucleotide sequence: TGTGCTCTTGGCTTTCCTCTCTGGGGGATACATACCGATAAACTCATCTTT. It translates to CALGFPLWGIHTDKLIF.

This clone was counted a few times. Translating this DNA gives a protein that differs at residue 10 from the TCRdb one, which belongs to a much larger clone; a read error is likely, and the protein shown is this translation. The chain carries TRDV1 and TRDJ1, with 7 bases identical to TRDD3. The J gene, not given by TCRdb, was assigned here from a germline match of the nucleotide sequence. This CDR3 region has 20 residues. Germline CDR1 and CDR2: TSWWSYY and QGS. After removal of 4 bases from V and 0 bases from J, the junction contained 20 bases not matched to a gene. The CDR3 DNA reads TGTGCTCTTGGGGGGTTTTATCGCGTACCGGGGGATCCCTACACCGATAAACTCATCTTT. Translating gives CALGGFYRVPGDPYTDKLIF.

Remarks on this clone: TCRdb's protein, taken from a much larger clone, differs from this DNA's translation at residue 11, likely owing to a read error; the protein displayed comes from the DNA. The gene calls are TRDV1 and TRDJ1, with 7 bases fitting TRDD3. In the absence of a J gene in TCRdb, the DNA was matched to germline to assign it here. This CDR3 region has 16 residues. Looked up from germline, CDR1 is TSWWSYY and CDR2 is QGS. The V and J ends lost 0 bases and 8 bases, in that order; junction bases with no gene match: 12. The CDR3 spells CALGELRTWGGTKLIF. The CDR3 bases are TGTGCTCTTGGGGAACTTCGGACCTGGGGGGGTACAAAACTCATCTTT.

This clone has more than one count but fewer than ten. The protein recorded in TCRdb matches a much larger clone and deviates from this DNA's translation at residue 15, suggesting a read error; the protein here is obtained by translating the DNA. Here the CDR3 DNA reads TGTGCTCTTGGGGAACTGGGCCTCCTCCTTCTTACGGGGAGGTGCACCGATAAACTCATCTTT. Translated: CALGELGLLLLTGRCTDKLIF. The chain employs TRDV1 and TRDJ1; tentatively, D is TRDD2 or TRDD3 (5 bases each). The J gene, not given by TCRdb, was assigned here from a germline match of the nucleotide sequence. Germline CDR1 TSWWSYY, CDR2 QGS. Trimming took 0 bases from V and 1 from J, leaving 27 bases between them. The CDR3 sequence is 21 residues long.